The clone carrying this TCR beta chain was detected only once. Antigen specificity is unknown. With survey level as its setting, the immunoSEQ assay was v3.0. Clones were sequenced by immunoSEQ multiplex PCR, and TCRdb holds only the in-frame ones, with some missing. This table has about 20,000 clones, approximately 80% appearing once. These data originate in a study of long-term antiretroviral therapy in people with HIV. The study, taken as a whole, reports: On ART adherence, viral resistance or therapy changes, no data were available. Blood dating 2004 to 2017 may reflect older ART regimens. Repertoires looked antigen-experienced, with only a slight naive shift after ART.

Deletions cut 1 base from V and 3 bases from J, with 9 bases between. CDR1 and CDR2 from the germline V gene are LNHDA and SQIVND (reference sequence). There are 14 residues in the CDR3. Treatment of all HIV participants took place in the United States. V is TRBV19 and J is TRBJ1-1; D is perhaps TRBD1 (5 bases). The sequenced sample was unsorted PBMCs, obtained 0.6 years after starting antiretroviral therapy. The TCR originated in a woman between 18 and 30 years old with HIV. The CDR3 DNA follows: TGTGCCAGTAGTATAGCGGGAGGGGACACTGAAGCTTTCTTT. This translates into CASSIAGGDTEAFF.